This TCR beta chain was recovered during a study of blood T cell repertoires in COVID-19. Study in general: PBMCs, B-cell-depleted T cells, or T cells were the source of the cDNA or gDNA that made up the material.

Source study methods: Reference gene primer amplification in the assay estimated nucleated cell counts. TCRdb keeps only in-frame clones here, not all; method: immunoSEQ multiplex PCR. V and J calls and clone size follow that table, whereas D and trimming were derived from the DNA. Among approximately 300,000 clones, about 90% were seen once, and the ten largest hold about 6.8%. The V gene lost 6 bases and the J gene lost 5 bases, with 18 bases spanning the gap. The CDR3 is made up of 15 amino acids. The germline gives CDR1 SNHLY, CDR2 FYNNEI. The receptor's source is a man aged 18-30 years who had recovered from COVID-19. V is TRBV2 and J is TRBJ2-3, with D unclear. Sequenced sample: peripheral blood. This CDR3 reads CASSAASLVIDTQYF. The CDR3 coding sequence is TGTGCCAGCAGCGCCGCCTCTCTAGTAATAGATACGCAGTATTTT.